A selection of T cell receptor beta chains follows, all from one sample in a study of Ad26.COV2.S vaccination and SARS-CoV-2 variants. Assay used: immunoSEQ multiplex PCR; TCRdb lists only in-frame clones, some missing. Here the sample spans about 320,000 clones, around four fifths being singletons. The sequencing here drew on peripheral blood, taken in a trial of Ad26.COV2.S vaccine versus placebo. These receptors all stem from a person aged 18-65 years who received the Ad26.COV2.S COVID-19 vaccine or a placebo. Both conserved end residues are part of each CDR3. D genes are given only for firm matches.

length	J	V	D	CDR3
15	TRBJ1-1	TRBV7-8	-	CASSLWTDSHTEAFF
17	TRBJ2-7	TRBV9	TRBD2	CASSPRDYSSRYYEQYF
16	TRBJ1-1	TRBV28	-	CASSLFSSEMNTEAFF
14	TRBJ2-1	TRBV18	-	CASPPESFNNEQFF
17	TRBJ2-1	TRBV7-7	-	CASSPGLGGRFDNEQFF
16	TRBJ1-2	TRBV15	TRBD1	CATSRDRQGAYHGYTF
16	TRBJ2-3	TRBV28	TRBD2	CASRRTSGGSADTQYF
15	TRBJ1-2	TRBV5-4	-	CASSTYQGSDYGYTF
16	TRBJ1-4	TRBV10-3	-	CAISESRQYGNEKLFF
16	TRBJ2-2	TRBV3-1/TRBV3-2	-	CASSQGGRGRPGELFF
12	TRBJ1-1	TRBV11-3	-	CASRLMSSEAFF
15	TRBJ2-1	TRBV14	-	CASSQEYRTYNEQFF
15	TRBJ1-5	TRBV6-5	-	CASSYRVASNQPQHF
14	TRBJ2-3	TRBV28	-	CASSLRQTADTQYF
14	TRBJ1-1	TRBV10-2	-	CASSATGTNTEAFF
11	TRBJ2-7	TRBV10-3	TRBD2	CASGGNYEQYF
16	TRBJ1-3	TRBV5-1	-	CASTPLPQVSGNTIYF
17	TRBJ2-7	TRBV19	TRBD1	CASSRSHRDRVESEQYF
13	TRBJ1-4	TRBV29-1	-	CSFARGPNEKLFF
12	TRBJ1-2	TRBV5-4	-	CASSIRTQDYTF
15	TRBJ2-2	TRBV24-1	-	CATSEIRGGLGELFF
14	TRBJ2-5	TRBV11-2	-	CASSWVGGLETQYF
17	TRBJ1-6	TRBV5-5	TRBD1	CASRSGTGSSYNSPLHF
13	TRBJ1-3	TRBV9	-	CASSVDPSNTIYF
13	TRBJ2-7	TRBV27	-	CASSGGISYEQYF